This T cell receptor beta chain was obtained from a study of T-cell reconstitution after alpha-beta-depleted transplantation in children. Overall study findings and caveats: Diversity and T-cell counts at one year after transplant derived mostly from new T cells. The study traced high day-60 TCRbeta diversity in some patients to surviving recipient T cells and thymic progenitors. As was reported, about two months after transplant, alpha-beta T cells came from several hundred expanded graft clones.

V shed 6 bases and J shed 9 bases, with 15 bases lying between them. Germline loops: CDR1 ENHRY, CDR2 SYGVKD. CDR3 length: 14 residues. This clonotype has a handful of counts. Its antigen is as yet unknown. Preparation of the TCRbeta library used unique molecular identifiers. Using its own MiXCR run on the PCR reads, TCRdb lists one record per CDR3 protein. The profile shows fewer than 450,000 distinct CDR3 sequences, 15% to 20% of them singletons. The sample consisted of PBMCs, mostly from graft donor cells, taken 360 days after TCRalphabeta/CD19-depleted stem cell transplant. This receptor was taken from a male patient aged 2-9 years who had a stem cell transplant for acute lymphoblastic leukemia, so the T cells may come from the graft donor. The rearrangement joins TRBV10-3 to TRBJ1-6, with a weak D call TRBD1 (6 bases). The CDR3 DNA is TGTGCCATCAGCGAACAGGGCGGCGGTTCACCCCTCCACTTT. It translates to CAISEQGGGSPLHF.